These 3 T cell receptor beta chains came from one sample sequenced in a study of Graves' ophthalmopathy and Graves' hyperthyroidism. The TCR beta CDR3 regions underwent amplification from RNA transcripts. HTBI-primed RT-PCR formed the first round, and a multiplex PCR formed the second. TCRdb re-derived calls from the multiplex PCR reads in MiXCR, one entry per CDR3 protein. The sample contains about 550,000 distinct CDR3 sequences, about 40% of which appear only once. The sequencing input was peripheral blood or thyroid tissue (not recorded which). Source of these receptors: an adult man with Graves' hyperthyroidism.

This clonotype was counted many times. V usage is TRBV6-1 and J usage is TRBJ1-6; 7 nucleotides align to TRBD1. The CDR3 totals 15 residues. Germline V lookup: CDR1 MNHNS, CDR2 SASEGT. Trimming removed 5 bases from V and 5 bases from J; junction bases left unmatched: 6. This chain's CDR3 is CASSSGTVHNSPLHF. CDR3 DNA: TGTGCCAGCAGTTCCGGGACAGTGCATAATTCACCCCTCCACTTT.

In its sample, this clonotype was seen a few times. V gene TRBV5-1 combines with J gene TRBJ2-7, with 9 bases lining up with TRBD2. Losses at the gene ends were 0 bases for V and 3 bases for J; bases not matched to a gene: 7. The CDR3 runs 16 residues. Germline V gives CDR1 SGHRS, CDR2 YFSETQ. The CDR3 DNA sequence: TGCGCCAGCAGCTTGGCCTCTAGCGGGACGAACTACGAGCAGTACTTC. It yields the protein CASSLASSGTNYEQYF. The full variable domain, rest sourced from reference TRBV5-1 and TRBJ2-7, is KAGVTQTPRYLIKTRGQQVTLSCSPISGHRSVSWYQQTPGQGLQFLFEYFSETQRNKGNFPGRFSGRQFSNSRSEMNVSTLELGDSALYLCASSLASSGTNYEQYFGPGTRLTVT.

The rearrangement links TRBV18 to TRBJ1-2; 7 bases match TRBD1. The CDR3 is 14 amino acids. From germline, CDR1 is KGHSH and CDR2 LQKENI. Losses at the gene ends were 6 bases for V and 5 bases for J; bases not matched to a gene: 9. The CDR3 loop is CASSRGQERYGYTF. In nucleotides, the CDR3 is TGTGCCAGCTCGCGCGGACAGGAGCGTTATGGCTACACCTTC.